Below, 3 T cell receptor beta chains from the same sample are listed, as sequenced in a study of shared clonotypes between healthy human individuals. This table comes from immunoSEQ multiplex PCR, and its TCRdb copy is limited to in-frame clones, with some not included. The sample carries some 2.3 million clones, approximately 95% recorded once. The sequenced material came from naive CD4+ T cells from PBMCs. Subset in this sample: CD45RA+ positively selected. These receptor sequences come from a man aged 18 to 30 in good health. Some clones in this sample may be carry-over from other donors' samples.

V and J are TRBV7-2 and TRBJ2-4; TRBD1 might be the D (6 bases). Germline V gene data show CDR1 as SGHTA and CDR2 as FQGNSA. Trimming removed 5 bases at V and 8 bases at J, with 16 bases between. The CDR3 is made up of 14 amino acids. CDR3 region: CASSPLRGFDIQYF. CDR3 DNA sequence: TGTGCCAGCAGCCCCCTCAGGGGATTCGACATTCAGTACTTC.

The chain is built from TRBV9 and TRBJ2-1; no reliable D call. V was cut by 3 bases and J by 3 bases, with 7 bases left in between. This CDR3 is built from 13 residues. CDR1 is SGDLS, CDR2 YYNGEE, per germline. The CDR3 loop reads CASSGSHYNEQFF. The CDR3 region has the DNA TGTGCCAGCAGCGGAAGTCACTACAATGAGCAGTTCTTC. Supplemented by reference TRBV9 and TRBJ2-1, the full variable domain reads DSGVTQTPKHLITATGQRVTLRCSPRSGDLSVYWYQQSLDQGLQFLIQYYNGEERAKGNILERFSAQQFPDLHSELNLSSLELGDSALYFCASSGSHYNEQFFGPGTRLTVL.

A few counts support this clone. The V call is TRBV25-1, the J call TRBJ1-1; D might be TRBD1 (6 bases). The CDR3 is 13 residues long. Trimming left V 2 bases short and J 6 bases short, with 10 bases between. Germline loops: CDR1 MGHDK, CDR2 SYGVNS. CDR3 sequence (DNA): TGTGCCAGCAGTGAAGTGAGGACAGCTGAAGCTTTCTTT. This translates into CASSEVRTAEAFF.